Listed below are T cell receptor beta chains from one sample, sequenced in a study of vaccination and CD4 T cells after COVID-19. What these receptors recognize is not known. TCRdb reprocessed the PCR reads with MiXCR, giving one entry per CDR3 protein. The sample lists nearly 15,000 distinct CDR3 sequences, roughly 74% occurring once. Source: CD4+ T cells from blood, cultured in vitro, taken after SARS-CoV-2 vaccination. Source of these receptors: a human donor who received a COVID-19 vaccine. The CDR3 runs from the conserved cysteine through the conserved F or W. The order of the fields is clone size, V gene, J gene, D gene, CDR3 protein, CDR3 DNA. D genes are given only for firm matches. The listing skips clone size in some rows; elsewhere it reads once, few, many or a size class.

>few|TRBV7-9|TRBJ2-5|NA
CATGRYQETQYF
TGTGCCACAGGACGGTACCAAGAGACCCAGTACTTC
>NA|TRBV12-3/TRBV12-4|TRBJ2-1|NA
CASSGLSNEQFF
TGTGCCAGCAGTGGACTCTCAAATGAGCAGTTCTTC
>NA|TRBV20-1|TRBJ1-4|NA
CSASLPAGANEKLFF
TGCAGTGCTAGTTTACCCGCGGGAGCTAATGAAAAACTGTTTTTT
>NA|TRBV6-1|TRBJ1-1|NA
CASSEREGVDTEAFF
TGTGCCAGCAGTGAAAGAGAGGGGGTCGACACTGAAGCTTTCTTT
>NA|TRBV5-1|TRBJ1-6|NA
CASSMSTGRASPLHF
TGCGCCAGCAGCATGAGTACAGGGAGGGCTTCACCCCTCCACTTT
>NA|TRBV6-1|TRBJ1-2|NA
CASSPGTHYGYTF
TGTGCCAGCAGTCCCGGGACTCACTATGGCTACACCTTC
>NA|TRBV12-3/TRBV12-4|TRBJ1-1|TRBD1
CASRPYRGQGTEAFF
TGTGCCAGCAGGCCCTACAGGGGGCAGGGGACTGAAGCTTTCTTT
>NA|TRBV21-1|TRBJ2-7|NA
CASSFNRGGNEQYF
TGTGCCAGCAGCTTTAACCGCGGGGGAAACGAGCAGTACTTC
>NA|TRBV7-9|TRBJ1-2|NA
CASSSYYGYTF
TGTGCCAGCAGCTCCTACTATGGCTACACCTTC
>NA|TRBV12-3/TRBV12-4|TRBJ1-2|NA
CASSLDRFNYGYTF
TGTGCCAGCAGCCTGGACAGATTTAACTATGGCTACACCTTC
>NA|TRBV12-5|TRBJ2-7|NA
CASGLVGLKSGEQYF
TGTGCTAGTGGTTTGGTAGGTCTCAAATCGGGCGAGCAGTACTTC
>few|TRBV24-1|TRBJ1-4|TRBD1
CATSQGGAANEKLFF
TGTGCCACCAGCCAGGGGGGAGCAGCTAATGAAAAACTGTTTTTT
>NA|TRBV19|TRBJ2-7|NA
CASTPGGALGSEQYF
TGTGCCAGTACCCCGGGCGGGGCCCTTGGTTCCGAGCAGTACTTC
>few|TRBV20-1|TRBJ1-6|NA
CSARDSRGNYNSPLHF
TGCAGTGCTAGAGATTCTCGGGGAAATTATAATTCACCCCTCCACTTT
>once|TRBV12-5|TRBJ2-7|TRBD1
CASALGQGSNYEQYF
TGTGCTAGTGCCCTGGGACAGGGGTCTAACTACGAGCAGTACTTC
>once|TRBV19|TRBJ2-7|TRBD1
CASSADRVHEQYF
TGTGCCAGTAGTGCGGACAGGGTCCACGAGCAGTACTTC
>once|TRBV30|TRBJ2-7|NA
CAWRRDSHKQYF
TGTGCCTGGAGACGAGACTCCCACAAGCAGTACTTC
>NA|TRBV19|TRBJ2-3|TRBD2
CASSMTSGGAGTDTQYF
TGTGCCAGTAGTATGACTAGCGGGGGGGCCGGCACAGATACGCAGTATTTT
>NA|TRBV5-3|TRBJ1-2|NA
CARSLRGHGYTF
TGTGCCAGAAGCTTGCGGGGGCATGGCTACACCTTC
>NA|TRBV12-3/TRBV12-4|TRBJ1-1|TRBD1
CASSPYRTGGNTEAFF
TGTGCCAGCAGCCCATACCGGACAGGGGGGAACACTGAAGCTTTCTTT
>NA|TRBV15|TRBJ1-5|NA
CATSRDLNQPQHF
TGTGCCACCAGCAGAGATCTGAATCAGCCCCAGCATTTT
>NA|TRBV30|TRBJ1-2|NA
CAWRSHGIQGGGYTF
TGTGCCTGGAGGAGCCACGGGATTCAAGGGGGTGGCTACACCTTC
>NA|TRBV7-3|TRBJ2-3|TRBD2
CASSSPGGAVDTQYF
TGTGCCAGCAGCTCCCCGGGGGGGGCAGTGGATACGCAGTATTTT
>NA|TRBV6-1|TRBJ1-1|TRBD1
CASSVGQGLGGTEAFF
TGTGCCAGCAGTGTGGGACAGGGGTTAGGTGGCACTGAAGCTTTCTTT
>once|TRBV7-9|TRBJ2-3|TRBD2
CASSGRAGGDTQYF
TGTGCCAGCAGCGGAAGGGCCGGGGGGGATACGCAGTATTTT
>NA|TRBV6-7|TRBJ1-6|NA
CASSYSGPGGSPLHF
TGTGCCAGCAGTTACTCTGGCCCCGGCGGCTCACCCCTCCACTTT
>NA|TRBV7-6|TRBJ1-1|NA
CASSLLEGTEAFF
TGTGCCAGCAGCTTACTGGAAGGGACTGAAGCTTTCTTT
>once|TRBV27|TRBJ1-2|NA
CASSSAANYGYTF
TGTGCCAGCAGTTCTGCCGCTAACTATGGCTACACCTTC
>NA|TRBV10-1|TRBJ2-1|NA
CASSESGLENEQFF
TGCGCCAGCAGTGAGTCGGGGTTAGAAAATGAACAGTTCTTC
>NA|TRBV20-1|TRBJ2-4|NA
CSARDWRVNIQYF
TGCAGTGCTAGAGATTGGAGGGTAAACATTCAGTACTTC
>NA|TRBV19|TRBJ1-3|NA
CASSTLTGGNTIYF
TGTGCCAGTAGTACCTTGACAGGTGGAAACACCATATATTTT
>NA|TRBV20-1|TRBJ1-6|NA
CSARLRSTSSPLHF
TGCAGTGCTAGACTGCGTTCAACTTCTTCACCCCTCCACTTT
>NA|TRBV9|TRBJ2-3|NA
CASSVARAPWTDTQYF
TGTGCCAGCAGCGTAGCCAGGGCGCCGTGGACAGATACGCAGTATTTT
>NA|TRBV6-2/TRBV6-3|TRBJ1-1|NA
CASSLQGWTEAFF
TGTGCCAGCAGTTTGCAGGGGTGGACTGAAGCTTTCTTT
>NA|TRBV6-1|TRBJ2-3|TRBD1
CASSRDRGDTQYF
TGTGCCAGCAGTCGGGACAGGGGAGATACGCAGTATTTT
>once|TRBV15|TRBJ2-7|NA
CATSRDKAAYEQYF
TGTGCCACCAGCAGAGATAAGGCAGCCTACGAGCAGTACTTC
>NA|TRBV12-3/TRBV12-4|TRBJ1-2|NA
CASRNRDNYGYTF
TGTGCCAGCAGGAACAGGGATAACTATGGCTACACCTTC
>NA|TRBV20-1|TRBJ1-2|TRBD1
CSATGDSHGYTF
TGCAGTGCTACGGGGGACAGCCATGGCTACACCTTC
>few|TRBV2|TRBJ1-1|NA
CASLRAGNTEAFF
TGTGCCAGCCTCCGGGCTGGGAATACTGAAGCTTTCTTT
>NA|TRBV10-1|TRBJ1-2|NA
CASSEHQGPYGYTF
TGCGCCAGCAGTGAGCACCAGGGGCCCTATGGCTACACCTTC
>NA|TRBV30|TRBJ2-6|NA
CAWSVGYSGANVLTF
TGTGCCTGGAGTGTTGGGTACTCTGGGGCCAACGTCCTGACTTTC
>NA|TRBV6-5|TRBJ2-5|TRBD1
CASSYSEIGQGEVETQYF
TGTGCCAGCAGTTACTCAGAGATCGGACAGGGGGAAGTAGAGACCCAGTACTTC
>NA|TRBV30|TRBJ2-5|NA
CAWRGKGGETQYF
TGTGCCTGGAGGGGGAAGGGGGGAGAGACCCAGTACTTC